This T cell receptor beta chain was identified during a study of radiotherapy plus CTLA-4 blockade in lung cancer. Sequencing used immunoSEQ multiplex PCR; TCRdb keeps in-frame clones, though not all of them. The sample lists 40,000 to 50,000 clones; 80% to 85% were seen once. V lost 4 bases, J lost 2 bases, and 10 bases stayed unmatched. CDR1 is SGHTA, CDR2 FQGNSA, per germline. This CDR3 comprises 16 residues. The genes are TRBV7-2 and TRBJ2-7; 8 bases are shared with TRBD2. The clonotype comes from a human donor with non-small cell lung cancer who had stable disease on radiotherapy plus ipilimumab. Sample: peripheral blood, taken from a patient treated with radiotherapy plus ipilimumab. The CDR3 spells CASSSASSGPAYEQYF. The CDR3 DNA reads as TGTGCCAGCAGCTCCGCCTCTAGCGGGCCAGCCTACGAGCAGTACTTC.